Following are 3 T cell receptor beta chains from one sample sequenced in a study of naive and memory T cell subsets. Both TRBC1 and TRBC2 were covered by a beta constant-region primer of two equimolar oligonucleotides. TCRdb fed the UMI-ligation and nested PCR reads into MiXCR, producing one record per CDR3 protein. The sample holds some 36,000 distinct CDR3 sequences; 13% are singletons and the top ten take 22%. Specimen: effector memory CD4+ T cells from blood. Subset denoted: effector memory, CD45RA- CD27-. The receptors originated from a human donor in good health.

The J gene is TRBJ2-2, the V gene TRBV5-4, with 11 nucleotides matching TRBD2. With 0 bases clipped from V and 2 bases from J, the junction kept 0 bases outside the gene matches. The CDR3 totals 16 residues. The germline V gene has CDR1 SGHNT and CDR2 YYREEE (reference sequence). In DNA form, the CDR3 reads TGTGCCAGCAGCTTGGGACTAGCGGGAAACACCGGGGAGCTGTTTTTT. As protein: CASSLGLAGNTGELFF.

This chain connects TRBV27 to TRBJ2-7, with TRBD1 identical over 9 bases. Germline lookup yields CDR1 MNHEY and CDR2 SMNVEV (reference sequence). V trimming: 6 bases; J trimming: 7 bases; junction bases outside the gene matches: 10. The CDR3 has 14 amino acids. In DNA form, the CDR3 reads TGTGCCAGCAGCTACAGGGGGCGGCCGAGGGAGCAGTACTTC. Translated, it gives CASSYRGRPREQYF.

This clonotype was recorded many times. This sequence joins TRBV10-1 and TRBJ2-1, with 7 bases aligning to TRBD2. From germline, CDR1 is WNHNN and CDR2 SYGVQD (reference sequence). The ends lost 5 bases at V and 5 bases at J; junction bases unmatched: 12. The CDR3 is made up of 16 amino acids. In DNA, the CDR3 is TGCGCCAGCAGTCCGGTGGCGGCGGGAGCAGACAATGAGCAGTTCTTC. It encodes CASSPVAAGADNEQFF.